This TCR beta chain appears in the sequencing data of a study of vaccination effects on CD4 cells after COVID-19. Of note for this clone: The target antigen is unknown.

Antigen-specific CD4+ T cells expanded by the ViraFEST assay with viral peptide pools were then sequenced. Researchers isolated CD4+ T cells once ten to eleven days of culture had elapsed. The person's infection with SARS-CoV-2, confirmed by PCR, took place between March and December 2020. Participants completed two doses of the BNT162b2 or mRNA-1273 vaccine. Cultures of a few million PBMC per well contained around 10 IU/ml IL-2 plus 10 ug/ml peptides. Profiling relied on immunoSEQ multiplex PCR, and the TCRdb table lists in-frame clones only, not all of them. The sample carries 13,000 to 15,000 clones, over 70% recorded once. The length of the CDR3 is 14 residues. Germline values: CDR1 SGHAT, CDR2 FQNNGV. V dropped 5 bases and J dropped 6 bases, with 11 bases sitting between them.

The J gene is TRBJ1-6, the V gene TRBV11-2; tentative D call: TRBD1 (5 bases). The sequenced sample was CD4+ T cells from PBMCs cultured with HCoV-NL63 spike peptides, obtained after COVID-19 vaccination. The sequence came from a human donor who had a prior SARS-CoV-2 infection. The CDR3 DNA is TGTGCCAGCAGCCCTCGGGGCAGTAATTCACCCCTCCACTTT. It yields the protein CASSPRGSNSPLHF.